This entry is about one TCR beta chain. Primers included in the PCR were 60 Vbeta and 13 Jbeta primers. Repertoires were generated with immunoSEQ multiplex PCR, while TCRdb's copy carries only in-frame clones and drops some. The repertoire holds about 200,000 clones, with 75% to 90% as singletons. These data are taken from a study of cytomegalovirus exposure and HLA in healthy donors. V gave up 0 bases and J gave up 6 bases, with 12 bases separating them. CDR1 and CDR2 from the germline V gene are SGHDT and YYEEEE. This CDR3 is 14 amino acids long. Material: PBMCs. V gene TRBV5-6 combines with J gene TRBJ1-2; D uncertain. This clonotype was sampled from a woman under 40 in good health and CMV-seronegative. The CDR3 coding sequence is TGTGCCAGCAGCTTGGCTGGGAGGGCCGATGGCTACACCTTC. Protein sequence: CASSLAGRADGYTF.